The entry below describes one T cell receptor (beta chain). This clone was seen ten or more times. Its antigen remains unidentified. The record has no base qualities; no much larger clone is one base away. Using the deep immunoSEQ assay, multiplex PCR amplified TCR CDR3 regions from genomic DNA. Extracted genomic DNA from each cell subset was distributed evenly across all wells of several immunoSEQ 96-well plates, and each plate was treated as a replicate. Each replicate PCR for sorted subsets received around 200 ng genomic DNA, equal to 28,000 or so T cell genomes. Purified libraries were measured with a Qubit 3.0 fluorometer, size-checked on a Bioanalyzer 2100, and measured again with the KAPA Library Quantification kit. A separate single-read 150-cycle Illumina NextSeq 550 flow cell was used to sequence each immunoSEQ 96-well plate. Processing in the source paper ran as follows. The immunoSEQ output contained only junctional sequences without quality scores, so filtering could not match that applied to full-length reads. Sequences were annotated with PyIR, a Python wrapper for IgBLAST v1.9, and V/J genes and CDR3 were assigned using IMGT germline references. Reads were removed for weak V/J assignments (E-value above 1e-6), missing CDR3, stop codons, out-of-frame junctions, or ambiguous translated residues. A V3J clonotype was defined by an identical inferred V gene, J gene, and CDR3 amino acid sequence. Percentage overlap between repertoires was calculated by dividing the number of shared unique clonotypes by the size of the smaller repertoire. RTK rarefaction, the Chao1 estimator, and Recon v2.1 estimates of unobserved clonotypes were used to assess repertoire richness. Generation probabilities for all TCRbeta clonotypes obtained by the gDNA method from a handful of donors were computed using OLGA. Imported from immuneACCESS, the table was reduced by TCRdb to in-frame sequences with V and J called. These copies leave out some clones; in studies compared against another copy, an unresolved V gene accounts for under half, and the cause of the remainder is not known. The V and J calls and the clone size are those of that table, but D and trimming were determined from the DNA. This sample lists some 1 million clones; roughly 80% were detected once. The ten most abundant clones make up less than 1.5% of the sample.

The data were obtained in a study of shared clonotypes between healthy human individuals (dated by TCRdb to about 2020). General notes on the study: The cohort included three men and two women between 18 and 49 years of age. For each donor, three plates each were used for CD4 naive and CD4 memory, two plates were used for CD8 naive, and one plate was used for CD8 memory. To estimate repertoire size and how much clonotype sharing occurs between individuals, the study deeply sequenced the blood TCR repertoires of several healthy adults. To increase sequencing depth and limit assay-specific biases, TCR repertoire library preparation and sequencing were carried out by different laboratories using diverse techniques. Leukapheresis yielded between about 0.85 and 10 billion PBMCs per donor.

Based on the germline V gene, the CDR1 and CDR2 sequences are SGHTS and YDEGEE. Taken from cysteine to phenylalanine, the CDR3 has 18 residues. Just the 54-base CDR3 DNA is kept, in frame starting at base 1. At the junction V is shortened by 2 bases and J by 2 bases; bases outside the gene matches: 11. The donors were healthy, HIV-negative adults with no recently reported acute infections or vaccinations. Every donor was a Caucasian adult residing in Nashville, Tennessee, USA. CD4+ T cells were enriched by magnetic negative selection, after which naive cells were positively selected on CD45RA and the negative fraction was taken as the memory subset. Blood was obtained by leukapheresis, after which PBMCs were separated by Ficoll-Histopaque density gradient centrifugation and cryopreserved in liquid nitrogen vapor phase. Analytical flow cytometry was used to check the purity and quantity of every magnetically sorted T cell population. Genomic DNA was isolated from each sorted fraction and quantified by UV absorbance on a Nanodrop 2000c.

Results and caveats for the whole study, not just this receptor: Pairwise subsampling indicated that sequencing depth was expected to affect the degree of clonotype sharing among donors. Higher generation probabilities were observed for clonotypes shared by all four sorted-subset donors than for non-shared clonotypes. Across a few donors, about 4.5% of naive CD4, roughly 3.5% of naive CD8, 2.3% of memory CD4, and 0.3% to 0.45% of memory CD8 clonotypes were shared. Because the study included a small number of donors, the genetic and exposure-history diversity represented was limited. Naive subsets generally had larger estimated clonotype richness than memory subsets. Only blood was sampled, and tissue TCR repertoires likely differ from those in blood. Incomplete sequencing was indicated by rarefaction of sorted-subset datasets, despite the large sequencing depth.

This receptor was obtained from a man aged 18 to 29 in good health. Sequencing was performed on memory CD4+ T cells sorted from blood. What this sample's cell subset or site label stands for: CD45RA-negative fraction. The chain links TRBV5-8 with TRBJ2-1; the junction holds 9 bases that match TRBD2. At the DNA level, the sequence is TGTGCCAGCAGCTTCGATGTCTCGGGACTAGCTCCCTACAATGAGCAGTTCTTC. The translation is CASSFDVSGLAPYNEQFF. The reference TRBV5-8 and TRBJ2-1 proteins fill in what lies around the CDR3, so the full variable domain reads EAGVTQSPTHLIKTRGQQATLRCSPISGHTSVYWYQQALGLGLQFLLWYDEGEERNRGNFPPRFSGRQFPNYSSELNVNALELEDSALYLCASSFDVSGLAPYNEQFFGPGTRLTVL.